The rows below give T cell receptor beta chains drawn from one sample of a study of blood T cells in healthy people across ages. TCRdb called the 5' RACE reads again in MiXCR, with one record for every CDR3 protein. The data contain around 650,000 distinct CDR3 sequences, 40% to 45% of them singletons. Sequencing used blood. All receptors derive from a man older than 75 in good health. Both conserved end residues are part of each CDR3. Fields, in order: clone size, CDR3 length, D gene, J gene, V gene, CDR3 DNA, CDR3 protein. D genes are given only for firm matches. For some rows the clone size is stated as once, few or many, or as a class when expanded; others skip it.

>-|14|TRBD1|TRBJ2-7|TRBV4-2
TGTGCCAGCAGCCATGGGGACAGCACCGACGAGCAGTACTTC
CASSHGDSTDEQYF
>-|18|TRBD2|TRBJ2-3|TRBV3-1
TGTGCCAGCAGCCAAGAGCTTAATCCGGGGGGGGCAGCAGATACGCAGTATTTT
CASSQELNPGGAADTQYF
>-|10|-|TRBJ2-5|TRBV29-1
TGCAGCGTTGTCCAAGAGACCCGGTTCTTC
CSVVQETRFF
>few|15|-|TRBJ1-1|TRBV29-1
TGCAGCGTTGTGGGGCTGGGACAAATTAACACTGAAGCTTTCTTT
CSVVGLGQINTEAFF
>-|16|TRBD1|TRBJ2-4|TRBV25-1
TGTGCCAGCAGTGACTGGGGACAGGGGGCTGAAAACATTCAGTACTTC
CASSDWGQGAENIQYF
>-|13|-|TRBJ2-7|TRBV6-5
TGTGCCAGCAACCGGGACGGCGGGCACGAGCAGTACTTC
CASNRDGGHEQYF
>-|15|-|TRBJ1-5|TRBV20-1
TGCAGTGCTAGGAGGGACCGGACGGGGATACAGCCCCAGCATTTT
CSARRDRTGIQPQHF
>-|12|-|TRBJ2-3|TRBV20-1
TGCAGTGCTAGAGACCCTCGGGATACGCAGTATTTT
CSARDPRDTQYF
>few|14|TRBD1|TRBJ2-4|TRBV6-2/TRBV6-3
TGTGCCAGCAGGGACAGGGTAGCCAAAAACATTCAGTACTTC
CASRDRVAKNIQYF
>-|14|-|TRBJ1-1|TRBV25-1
TGTGCCAGCAGTGAAGTTGGGACGAACACTGAAGCTTTCTTT
CASSEVGTNTEAFF
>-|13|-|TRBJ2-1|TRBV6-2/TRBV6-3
TGTGCCAGCAGTGACAGCGGAATTTCTGAGCAGTTCTTC
CASSDSGISEQFF
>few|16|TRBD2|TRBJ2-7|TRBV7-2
TGTGCCAGCAGCTTAGGGGGGAGGGCCTATTCCTACGAGCAGTACTTC
CASSLGGRAYSYEQYF
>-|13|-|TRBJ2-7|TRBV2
TGTGCCAGCAGTGATCTAGCGAACTACGAGCAGTACTTC
CASSDLANYEQYF
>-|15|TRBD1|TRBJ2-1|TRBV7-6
TGTGCCAGCAGCTCCGGGACAGGAGATTACGATGAGCAGTTCTTC
CASSSGTGDYDEQFF
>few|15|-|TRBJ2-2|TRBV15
TGTGCCACCAGCCCTGGGGGTTTCTCGCCCGGGGAGCTGTTTTTT
CATSPGGFSPGELFF
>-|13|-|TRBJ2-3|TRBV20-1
TGCAGTGCTAGAGACCCTTTGAGTCATACGCAGTATTTT
CSARDPLSHTQYF
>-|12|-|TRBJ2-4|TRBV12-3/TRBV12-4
TGTGCCAGCAGTCCCGGGGCGGGATCCCAGTACTTC
CASSPGAGSQYF
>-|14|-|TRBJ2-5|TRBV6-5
TGTGCCAGCAGTTATCTAGGTGGGGGATCCGAGCAGTGCTTC
CASSYLGGGSEQCF
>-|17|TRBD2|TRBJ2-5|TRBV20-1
TGCAGTGCTAGAAGCCCTGGGGGGGTGACCGTCCAAGAGACCCAGTACTTC
CSARSPGGVTVQETQYF
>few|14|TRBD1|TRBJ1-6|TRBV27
TGTGCCAGGAGACAGGGGGCACGTCGATCACCCCTCCACTTT
CARRQGARRSPLHF
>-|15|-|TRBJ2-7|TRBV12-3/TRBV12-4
TGTGCCAGCAGTTTAGCGCAGGGCTTCGACAATGAGCAGTACTTC
CASSLAQGFDNEQYF
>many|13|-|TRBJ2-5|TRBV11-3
TGTGCCAGCAGCTTACTAGCTGAAGAGACCCAGTACTTC
CASSLLAEETQYF
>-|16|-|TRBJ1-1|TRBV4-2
TGTGCCAGCAGCCTCGATCCCTCAGGATGGGGAACTGAAGCTTTCTTT
CASSLDPSGWGTEAFF
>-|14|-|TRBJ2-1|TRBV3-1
TGTGCCAGCAGCGGGGGTATGGGTATTGATGGGCAGTTCTTC
CASSGGMGIDGQFF
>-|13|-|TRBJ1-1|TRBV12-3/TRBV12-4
TGTGCCAGCAGTCCGAGGGTCGAAACTGAAGCTTTCTTT
CASSPRVETEAFF
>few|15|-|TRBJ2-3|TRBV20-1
TGCAGTGCCTCTCCCGTGGGGGTTAGCACAGATACGCAGTATTTT
CSASPVGVSTDTQYF
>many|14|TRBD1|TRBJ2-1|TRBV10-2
TGCGCCAGCAGCTGGACAGGGATTAACAATGAGCAGTTCTTC
CASSWTGINNEQFF
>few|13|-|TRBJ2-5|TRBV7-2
TGTGCCAGCAGCCGCCGGGGGAGCAAGACCCAGTACTTC
CASSRRGSKTQYF
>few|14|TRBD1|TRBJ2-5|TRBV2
TGTGCCAGGACAGGGGTAGGGGCCCAAGAGACCCAGTACTTC
CARTGVGAQETQYF
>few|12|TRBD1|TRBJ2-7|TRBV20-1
TGCAGTGCTAGAGTAGGACAGGCCGAGCAGTACTTC
CSARVGQAEQYF
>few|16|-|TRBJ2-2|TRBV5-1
TGCGCCAGCAGCGGCCAAGGACTGGAGAACACCGGGGAGCTGTTTTTT
CASSGQGLENTGELFF
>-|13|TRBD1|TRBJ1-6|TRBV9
TGTGCCAGCAGCGTAGAACAGGGGGGACCCCTCCACTTT
CASSVEQGGPLHF
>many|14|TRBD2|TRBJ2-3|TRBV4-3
TGCGCCAGCAGTGCCGGGGGGGCCACAGATACGCAGTATTTT
CASSAGGATDTQYF
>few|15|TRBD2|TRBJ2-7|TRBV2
TGTGCCAGCATGGGTCGACTAGCGGGGACCTACGAGCAGTACTTC
CASMGRLAGTYEQYF
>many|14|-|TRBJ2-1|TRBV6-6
TGTGCCAGCAGTTACCGGGGGACAAATAATGAGCAGTTCTTC
CASSYRGTNNEQFF
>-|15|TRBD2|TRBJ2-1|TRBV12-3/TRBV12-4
TGTGCCAGCACTCGAACTAGCGGGGTATTCGATGAGCAGTTCTTC
CASTRTSGVFDEQFF
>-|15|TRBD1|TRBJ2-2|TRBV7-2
TGTGCCAGCAAAGCAGGGACAGGGAGAATCGGGGAGCTGTTTTTT
CASKAGTGRIGELFF
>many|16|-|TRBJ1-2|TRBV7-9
TGTGCCAGCAGCTTGATCGACAGAGCTCGTAACTATGGCTACACCTTC
CASSLIDRARNYGYTF
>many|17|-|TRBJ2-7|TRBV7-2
TGTGCCAGCAGCTTAGAGTTAGGCAGGTTGAGCTCCTACGAGCAGTACTTC
CASSLELGRLSSYEQYF
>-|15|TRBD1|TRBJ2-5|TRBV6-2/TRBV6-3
TGTGCCAGCAGTCGAGTCCAGGGGGCTCAAGAGACCCAGTACTTC
CASSRVQGAQETQYF
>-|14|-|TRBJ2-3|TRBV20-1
TGCAGTGCTAGACTAGCGTCTAGCACAGATACGCAGTATTTT
CSARLASSTDTQYF
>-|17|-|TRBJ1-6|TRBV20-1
TGCAGTGCTCCGCGCGGACGGCGCAGGCAAACGGATTCACCCCTCCACTTT
CSAPRGRRRQTDSPLHF
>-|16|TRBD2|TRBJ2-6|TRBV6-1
TGTGCCAGCATTCGGTTGAGCGGGACGGGGGCCAACGTCCTGACTTTC
CASIRLSGTGANVLTF